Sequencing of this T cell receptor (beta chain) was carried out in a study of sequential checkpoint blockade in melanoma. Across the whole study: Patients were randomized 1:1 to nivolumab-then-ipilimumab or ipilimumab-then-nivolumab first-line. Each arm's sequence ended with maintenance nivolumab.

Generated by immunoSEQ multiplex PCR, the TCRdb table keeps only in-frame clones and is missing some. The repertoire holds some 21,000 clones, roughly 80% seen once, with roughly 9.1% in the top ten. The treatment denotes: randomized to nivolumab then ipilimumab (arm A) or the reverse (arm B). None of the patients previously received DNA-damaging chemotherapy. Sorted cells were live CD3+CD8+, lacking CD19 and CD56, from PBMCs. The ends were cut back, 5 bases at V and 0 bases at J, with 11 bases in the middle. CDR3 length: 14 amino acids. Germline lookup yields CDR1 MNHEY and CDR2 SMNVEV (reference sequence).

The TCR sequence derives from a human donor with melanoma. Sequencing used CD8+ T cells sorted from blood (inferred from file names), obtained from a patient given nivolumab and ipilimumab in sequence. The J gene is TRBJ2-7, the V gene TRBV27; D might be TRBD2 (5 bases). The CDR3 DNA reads TGTGCCAGCAGTCCGAGCGGCGCCTCCTACGAGCAGTACTTC. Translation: CASSPSGASYEQYF.